The source of this TCR beta chain is a study of identical twins. General study findings and limits: When twins shared out-of-frame alpha sequences, those sequences had excess low generation probability. Out-of-frame sharing of TCR alpha in monozygotic twins was underestimated by models. The same donors were not followed; conclusions instead depended on cross-sectional statistical analysis.

Details on this clonotype: Its specificity is unknown.

The CDR3 is made up of 13 amino acids. The ends were cut back, 1 base at V and 7 bases at J, with 11 bases in the middle. Germline V lookup: CDR1 DFQATT, CDR2 SNEGSKA (reference sequence). One entry per CDR3 protein results from TCRdb running MiXCR on the 5' RACE reads. The sample has more than 1.5 million distinct CDR3 sequences, about 31% seen once. This TCR derives from a newborn girl in good health. Sequences were obtained from cord blood. The chain carries TRBV20-1 and TRBJ2-4; D uncertain. The CDR3: CSARVSGINIQYF. The CDR3 DNA reads TGCAGTGCTAGAGTGTCAGGTATCAACATTCAGTACTTC.